This T cell receptor (beta chain) came from a study of shared clonotypes between healthy human individuals. Study summary: Three plates were used per donor for CD4 naive, three for CD4 memory, two for CD8 naive and one for CD8 memory. Whole-study findings and limits: Larger estimated richness was generally seen in naive subsets than in memory subsets. Between a handful of donors, naive CD4 clonotypes were shared at a level of around 4.8%.

Terminally differentiated effector memory CD45RA+ cells were left out of the naive CD8 fraction, which was CD45RO-negative and positively selected for CCR7. This CDR3 is 16 amino acids long. Trimming removed 1 base from V and 6 bases from J, with 18 bases in between. Germline CDR1 reads SGHDT; CDR2 reads YYEEEE. Genomic DNA (from each subset) was split evenly across several immunoSEQ plates. TCRdb's copy holds only in-frame clones and misses some; the assay was immunoSEQ multiplex PCR. The profile shows roughly 650,000 clones, around 96% of them singletons. A word on this clone: Its antigen is currently unknown.

The chain has TRBV5-6 and TRBJ2-3; D tentatively fits TRBD1 or TRBD2 (5 bases each). The sequenced sample was naive CD8+ T cells sorted from blood. The TCR sequence derives from a woman in her twenties or thirties in good health. CDR3 sequence reads: CASSLLVGTLLDTQYF. CDR3 nucleotide sequence: TGTGCCAGCAGCTTGCTGGTAGGGACCCTTCTGGATACGCAGTATTTT.